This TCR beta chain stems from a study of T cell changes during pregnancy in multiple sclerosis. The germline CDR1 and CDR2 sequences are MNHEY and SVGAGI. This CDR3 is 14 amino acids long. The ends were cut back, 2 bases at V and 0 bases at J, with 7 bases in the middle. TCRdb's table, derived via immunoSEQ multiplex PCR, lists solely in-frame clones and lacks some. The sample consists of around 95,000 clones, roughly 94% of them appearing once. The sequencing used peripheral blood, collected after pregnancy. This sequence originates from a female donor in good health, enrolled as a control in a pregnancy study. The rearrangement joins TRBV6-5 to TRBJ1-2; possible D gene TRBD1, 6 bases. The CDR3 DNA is TGTGCCAGCAGTTACCCAGGGGCTAACTATGGCTACACCTTC. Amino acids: CASSYPGANYGYTF.